This is a list of T cell receptor beta chains from one sample in a study of CD8+ T cells in alopecia areata. This table comes from immunoSEQ multiplex PCR, and its TCRdb copy is limited to in-frame clones, with some not included. There are about 110,000 clones in the sample; around 50% occur only once, and less than 15% lies in the top ten. Sample: CD8+ T cells sorted from blood, taken at week 24, from a patient treated with tofacitinib. These receptors originate from a human donor with alopecia areata. Each CDR3 is given with its conserved first and last residue. Each record gives: D gene, V gene, J gene, CDR3 length, CDR3 DNA, CDR3 protein. The D gene is left open where the match is weak.

D gene: .
V gene: TRBV5-1
J gene: TRBJ1-2
CDR3 length: 11
CDR3 DNA: TGCGCCAGCAGCAACCACTATGGCTACACCTTC
CDR3 protein: CASSNHYGYTF

D gene: .
V gene: TRBV30
J gene: TRBJ1-1
CDR3 length: 15
CDR3 DNA: TGTGCCTGGAAATCCCGGGAGTTGATGAACACTGAAGCTTTCTTT
CDR3 protein: CAWKSRELMNTEAFF

D gene: .
V gene: TRBV5-1
J gene: TRBJ2-3
CDR3 length: 16
CDR3 DNA: TGCGCCAGCAGCTTGGATGGGACTCCCAGCACAGATACGCAGTATTTT
CDR3 protein: CASSLDGTPSTDTQYF

D gene: .
V gene: TRBV2
J gene: TRBJ1-2
CDR3 length: 12
CDR3 DNA: TGTGCCAGCAGTGACATAGACTATGGCTACACCTTC
CDR3 protein: CASSDIDYGYTF

D gene: .
V gene: TRBV27
J gene: TRBJ1-6
CDR3 length: 13
CDR3 DNA: TGTGCCAGCAGTTTATCGAGGGTTTTACCCCTCCACTTT
CDR3 protein: CASSLSRVLPLHF

D gene: TRBD1
V gene: TRBV6-6
J gene: TRBJ1-6
CDR3 length: 14
CDR3 DNA: TGTGCCAGCAGTGAGGGACAGGGGAGTTCACCCCTCCACTTT
CDR3 protein: CASSEGQGSSPLHF

D gene: TRBD2
V gene: TRBV2
J gene: TRBJ2-2
CDR3 length: 15
CDR3 DNA: TGTGCCAGCAGGGCCGGGACTAGCGAAACCGGGGAGCTGTTTTTT
CDR3 protein: CASRAGTSETGELFF

D gene: TRBD2
V gene: TRBV7-2
J gene: TRBJ2-6
CDR3 length: 19
CDR3 DNA: TGTGCCAGCAGCTTAGCGCTAACTAGCGGGGGATCTGGGGCCAACGTCCTGACTTTC
CDR3 protein: CASSLALTSGGSGANVLTF

D gene: .
V gene: TRBV27
J gene: TRBJ1-5
CDR3 length: 14
CDR3 DNA: TGTGCCAGCAGTCTAAGACAGGGCAATCAGCCCCAGCATTTT
CDR3 protein: CASSLRQGNQPQHF

D gene: .
V gene: TRBV5-1
J gene: TRBJ1-6
CDR3 length: 14
CDR3 DNA: TGCGCCAGCAGCTTGTGGCAGGCAAATTCACCCCTCCACTTT
CDR3 protein: CASSLWQANSPLHF